One and the same sample provided the 16 T cell receptor beta chains below, sequenced in a study of cytomegalovirus exposure and HLA in healthy donors. It was with 60 Vbeta and 13 Jbeta primers that the PCR ran. The table came from immunoSEQ multiplex PCR; TCRdb's copy has only in-frame clones and leaves some out. In the table there are hundreds of thousands of clones, approximately 88% of which are singletons. The specimen sequenced was PBMCs. These receptors originate from a boy between 2 and 10 years old in good health and CMV-seronegative.

The chain's CDR3 is CASSWDRGSYEQYF. The CDR3 bases are TGCGCCAGCAGCTGGGACAGGGGGTCCTACGAGCAGTACTTC. The chain carries TRBV5-1 and TRBJ2-7; 11 bases fit TRBD1. Losses at the gene ends were 3 bases for V and 1 base for J; bases not matched to a gene: 0. The CDR3 consists of 14 residues. Germline-derived CDR1 and CDR2 are SGHRS and YFSETQ.

V is TRBV2 and J is TRBJ2-1, with D possibly matching TRBD2 (7 bases). Germline V lookup: CDR1 SNHLY, CDR2 FYNNEI. The ends were cut back, 10 bases at V and 4 bases at J, with 26 bases in the middle. CDR3 length: 17 residues. The CDR3 DNA is TGTGCCATCAAAGGGGGGGAGGGTCTCGAAAAATACAATGAGCAGTTCTTC. Translating it yields CAIKGGEGLEKYNEQFF.

V gene TRBV19 combines with J gene TRBJ1-2, with 7 bases fitting TRBD1. V shed 8 bases and J 4 bases; nucleotides not matched to a gene: 10. The V gene's germline CDR1 is LNHDA and CDR2 SQIVND (reference sequence). This CDR3 has 14 residues. DNA of the CDR3: TGTGCCAGTCACCGGGACAGCGATATCTATGGCTACACCTTC. Translating gives CASHRDSDIYGYTF.

With regard to this clone: Additional DNA sequences in this sample encode the identical CDR3. The chain is built from TRBV5-1 and TRBJ1-2; D possibly corresponds to TRBD1 (5 bases). CDR1 is SGHRS, CDR2 YFSETQ, per germline. Between the trimmed V and J ends, which lost 0 bases and 2 bases, there was a span of 8 bases. This CDR3 is 14 amino acids long. The CDR3 DNA reads as TGCGCCAGCAGCTTGGCGACAGCAAACTATGGCTACACCTTC. Translation gives CASSLATANYGYTF.

The V and J genes are TRBV19 and TRBJ1-1; 9 bases align to TRBD1. The CDR3 extends over 18 amino acids. V lost 3 bases to trimming and J lost 5 bases; unmatched junction nucleotides: 16. Germline CDR1 and CDR2: LNHDA and SQIVND (reference sequence). The CDR3 sequence is CASSIKKSPGQGGTEAFF. The CDR3, as DNA: TGTGCCAGTAGTATTAAAAAGAGTCCGGGACAGGGTGGGACTGAAGCTTTCTTT.

The V and J genes are TRBV19 and TRBJ2-3; 8 bases agree with TRBD1. From germline, CDR1 is LNHDA and CDR2 SQIVND (reference sequence). V was pared by 6 bases and J by 5 bases, with 1 base of the junction left unmatched. The CDR3 contains 12 residues. CDR3 coding DNA: TGTGCCAGTAGAACAGGGGGAGATACGCAGTATTTT. Amino acid sequence: CASRTGGDTQYF.

The chain combines TRBV25-1 with TRBJ1-2, with 9 bases aligning to TRBD1. Germline loops: CDR1 MGHDK, CDR2 SYGVNS. With 7 bases clipped from V and 3 bases from J, the junction kept 6 bases outside the gene matches. This CDR3 has 14 residues. The CDR3 loop is CASITGGVYYGYTF. In nucleotides, the CDR3 is TGTGCCAGCATAACAGGGGGCGTGTACTATGGCTACACCTTC.

The V call is TRBV9, the J call TRBJ2-1; possibly TRBD1 for D (6 bases). The CDR3 has 17 residues. Per germline, CDR1 SGDLS and CDR2 YYNGEE. V was cut by 2 bases and J by 0 bases, with 15 bases left in between. CDR3 DNA: TGTGCCAGCAGCGTGAACAGGGCGAAGAGCTCCTACAATGAGCAGTTCTTC. Encoded protein: CASSVNRAKSSYNEQFF.

This rearrangement joins TRBV19 to TRBJ2-7, with TRBD2 matching over 7 bases. The CDR3 length is 16 residues. Germline loops: CDR1 LNHDA, CDR2 SQIVND (reference sequence). The ends lost 3 bases at V and 0 bases at J; junction bases unmatched: 8. The CDR3 loop is CASSMGRAGSSYEQYF. In DNA form, the CDR3 reads TGTGCCAGTAGTATGGGTAGAGCGGGGAGCTCCTACGAGCAGTACTTC.

The chain couples TRBV6-9 to TRBJ2-7; 7 bases map to TRBD1. Germline CDR1 and CDR2: MNHGY and SVAAGI. The CDR3 loop spans 12 amino acids. The V gene end was trimmed by 2 bases and the J gene end by 6 bases; junction bases not matched to a gene: 1. The CDR3 reads CASSYPGGEQYF. The CDR3 DNA follows: TGTGCCAGCAGTTATCCAGGGGGCGAGCAGTACTTC.

This chain links TRBV6-6 with TRBJ2-7, with 11 bases matching TRBD2. In germline, CDR1 is MNHNY, CDR2 SVGAGI (reference sequence). V was clipped by 6 bases and J by 0 bases; unmatched bases: 4. The CDR3 contains 15 residues. The chain's CDR3 is CASRDGLAGSYEQYF. In DNA, the CDR3 is TGTGCCAGCAGGGACGGACTAGCGGGCTCCTACGAGCAGTACTTC.

The chain recombines TRBV5-1 with TRBJ1-1, with D tentatively TRBD1 (6 bases). The CDR3 loop spans 14 amino acids. Germline values: CDR1 SGHRS, CDR2 YFSETQ. V lost 0 bases, J lost 12 bases, and 18 bases lay in between. The DNA for the CDR3 is TGCGCCAGCAGCTTGGCTCCAGGGGCCCGCTCGACTTTCTTT. It encodes CASSLAPGARSTFF.

The rearrangement joins TRBV5-4 to TRBJ2-5, with a weak D call TRBD1 (6 bases). The V gene lost 4 bases and the J gene lost 1 base, with 14 bases spanning the gap. This CDR3 is built from 15 residues. Germline lookup yields CDR1 SGHNT and CDR2 YYREEE (reference sequence). The CDR3 DNA sequence: TGTGCCAGCAGCCCCCAGGGGCCCACCCAAGAGACCCAGTACTTC. This translates into CASSPQGPTQETQYF.

The J gene is TRBJ1-2, the V gene TRBV27; no reliable D call. Per germline, CDR1 MNHEY and CDR2 SMNVEV (reference sequence). The CDR3 covers 12 residues. Trimming took off 8 bases at V and 7 bases at J, with 14 bases between the two ends. CDR3 loop: CASLTPGIGYTF. The CDR3 nucleotides read TGTGCCAGCCTCACGCCGGGGATTGGCTACACCTTC.

The chain recombines TRBV19 with TRBJ2-6; TRBD2 is a possible D gene (5 bases). Germline assignment: CDR1 LNHDA and CDR2 SQIVND (reference sequence). The CDR3 has 17 amino acids. V lost 0 bases and J 4 bases, leaving 13 bases between the germline ends. DNA for the CDR3: TGTGCCAGTAGTATAGATCGGGGTGTGAAAGGGGCCAACGTCCTGACTTTC. Translation gives CASSIDRGVKGANVLTF. Supplemented by reference TRBV19 and TRBJ2-6, the full variable domain reads DGGITQSPKYLFRKEGQNVTLSCEQNLNHDAMYWYRQDPGQGLRLIYYSQIVNDFQKGDIAEGYSVSREKKESFPLTVTSAQKNPTAFYLCASSIDRGVKGANVLTFGAGSRLTVL.

The chain uses TRBV19 and TRBJ1-2, with a tentative D call TRBD1 (6 bases). The CDR3 runs to 13 residues. Germline V gene sequence: CDR1 LNHDA, CDR2 SQIVND (reference sequence). The V end lost 3 bases, the J end lost 2 bases, and 7 bases lay between the germline ends. In DNA form, the CDR3 reads TGTGCCAGTAGTATCCAGGGGAACTATGGCTACACCTTC. Translation gives CASSIQGNYGYTF.